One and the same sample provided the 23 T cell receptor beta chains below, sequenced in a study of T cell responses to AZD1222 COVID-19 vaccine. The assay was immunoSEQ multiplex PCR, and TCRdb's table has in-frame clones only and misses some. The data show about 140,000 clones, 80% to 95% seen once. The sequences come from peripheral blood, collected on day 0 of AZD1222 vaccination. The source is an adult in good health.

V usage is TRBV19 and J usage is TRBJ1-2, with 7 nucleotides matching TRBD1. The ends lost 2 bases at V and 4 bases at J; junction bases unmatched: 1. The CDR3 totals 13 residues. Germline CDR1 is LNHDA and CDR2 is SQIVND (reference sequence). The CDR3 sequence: CASSIQGVYGYTF. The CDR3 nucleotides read TGTGCCAGTAGTATACAGGGGGTCTATGGCTACACCTTC.

In DNA, the CDR3 is TGTGCCACCAGCAGAGATAGGGTAATACGAGCTTTCTTT. The encoded protein is CATSRDRVIRAFF. This chain connects TRBV15 to TRBJ1-1; D ambiguous. The length of the CDR3 is 13 residues. The V end was cut by 0 bases, the J end by 10 bases, with 12 bases between. Germline values: CDR1 LNHNV, CDR2 YYDKDF (reference sequence).

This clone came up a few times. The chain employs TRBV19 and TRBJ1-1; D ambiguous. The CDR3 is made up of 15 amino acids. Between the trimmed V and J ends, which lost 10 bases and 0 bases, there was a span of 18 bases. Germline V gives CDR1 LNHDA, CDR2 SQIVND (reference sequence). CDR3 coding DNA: TGTGCCACCCAAACCCAGGCCCAGGTGAACACTGAAGCTTTCTTT. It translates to CATQTQAQVNTEAFF.

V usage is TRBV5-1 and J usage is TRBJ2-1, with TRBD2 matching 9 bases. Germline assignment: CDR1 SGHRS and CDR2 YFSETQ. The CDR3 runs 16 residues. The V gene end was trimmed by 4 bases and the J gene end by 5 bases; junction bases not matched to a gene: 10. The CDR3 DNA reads TGCGCCAGCAGCACTGGGGGGACTAGCACCGACAATGAGCAGTTCTTC. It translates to CASSTGGTSTDNEQFF.

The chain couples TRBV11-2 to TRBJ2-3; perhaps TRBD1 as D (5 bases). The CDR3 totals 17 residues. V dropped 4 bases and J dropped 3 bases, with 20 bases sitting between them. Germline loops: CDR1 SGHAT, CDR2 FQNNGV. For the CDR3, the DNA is TGTGCCAGCAGCTCCGAGCTCGATTGGAAGGGGACAGATACGCAGTATTTT. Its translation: CASSSELDWKGTDTQYF.

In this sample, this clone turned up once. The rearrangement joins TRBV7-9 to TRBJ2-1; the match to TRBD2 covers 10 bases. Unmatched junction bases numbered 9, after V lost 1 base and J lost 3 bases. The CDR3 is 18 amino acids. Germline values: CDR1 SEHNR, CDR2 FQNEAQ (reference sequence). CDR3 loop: CASSLEGAVAGGYNEQFF. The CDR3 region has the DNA TGTGCCAGCAGCTTAGAGGGGGCTGTAGCGGGAGGCTACAATGAGCAGTTCTTC.

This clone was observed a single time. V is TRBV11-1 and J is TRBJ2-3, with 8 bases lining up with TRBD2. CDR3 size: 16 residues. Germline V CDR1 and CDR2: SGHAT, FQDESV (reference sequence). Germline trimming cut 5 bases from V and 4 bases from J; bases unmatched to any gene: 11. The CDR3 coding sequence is TGTGCCAGCAGCCCTTTTGGCGGGGGGACCCCAGATACGCAGTATTTT. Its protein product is CASSPFGGGTPDTQYF.

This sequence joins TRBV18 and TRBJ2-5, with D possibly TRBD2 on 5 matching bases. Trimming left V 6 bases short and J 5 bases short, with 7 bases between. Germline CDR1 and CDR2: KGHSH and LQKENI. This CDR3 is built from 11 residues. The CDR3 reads CASSRGETQYF. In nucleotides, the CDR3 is TGTGCCAGCTCCCGCGGGGAGACCCAGTACTTC.

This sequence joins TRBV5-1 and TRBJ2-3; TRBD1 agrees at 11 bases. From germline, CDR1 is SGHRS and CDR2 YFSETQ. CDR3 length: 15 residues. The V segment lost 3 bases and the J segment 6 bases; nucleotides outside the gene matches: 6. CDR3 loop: CASSWGQGDRDTQYF. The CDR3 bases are TGCGCCAGCAGCTGGGGACAGGGGGATCGGGATACGCAGTATTTT.

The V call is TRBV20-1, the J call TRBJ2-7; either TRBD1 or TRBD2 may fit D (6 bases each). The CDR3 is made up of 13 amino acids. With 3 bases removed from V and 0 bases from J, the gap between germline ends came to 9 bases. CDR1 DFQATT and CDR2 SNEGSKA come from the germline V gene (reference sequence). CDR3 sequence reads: CSASGGPSYEQYF. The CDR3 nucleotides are TGCAGTGCTAGTGGGGGGCCCTCCTACGAGCAGTACTTC.

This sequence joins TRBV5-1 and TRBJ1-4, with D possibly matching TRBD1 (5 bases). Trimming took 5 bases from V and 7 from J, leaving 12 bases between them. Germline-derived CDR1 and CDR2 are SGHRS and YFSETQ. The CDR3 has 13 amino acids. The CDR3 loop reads CASRGGGSEKLFF. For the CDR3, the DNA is TGCGCCAGCAGGGGGGGAGGAAGTGAAAAACTGTTTTTT.

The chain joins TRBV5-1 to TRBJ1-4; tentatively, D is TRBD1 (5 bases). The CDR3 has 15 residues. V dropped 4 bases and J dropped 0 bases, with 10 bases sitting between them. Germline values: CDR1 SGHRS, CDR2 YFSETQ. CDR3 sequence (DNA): TGCGCCAGCAGCCTGGGACCTGCAACTAATGAAAAACTGTTTTTT. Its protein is CASSLGPATNEKLFF.

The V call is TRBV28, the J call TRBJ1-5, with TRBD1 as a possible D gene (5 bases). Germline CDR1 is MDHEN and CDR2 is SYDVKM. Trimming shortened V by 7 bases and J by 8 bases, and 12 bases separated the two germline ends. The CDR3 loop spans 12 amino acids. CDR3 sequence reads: CASNTREEPQHF. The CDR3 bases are TGTGCCAGCAACACCAGGGAAGAGCCCCAGCATTTT.

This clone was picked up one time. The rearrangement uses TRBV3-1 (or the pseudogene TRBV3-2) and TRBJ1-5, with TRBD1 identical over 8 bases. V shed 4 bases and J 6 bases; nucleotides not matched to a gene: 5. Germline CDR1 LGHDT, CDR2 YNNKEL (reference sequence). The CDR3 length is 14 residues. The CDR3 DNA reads TGTGCCAGCAGCCCAAGGCAGGGGGCTCAGCCCCAGCATTTT. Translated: CASSPRQGAQPQHF.

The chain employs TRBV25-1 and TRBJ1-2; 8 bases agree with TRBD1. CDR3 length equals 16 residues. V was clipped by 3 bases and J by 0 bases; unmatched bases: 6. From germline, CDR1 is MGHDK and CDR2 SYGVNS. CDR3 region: CASSEGRGPANYGYTF. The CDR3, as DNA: TGTGCCAGCAGTGAGGGCAGGGGGCCAGCTAACTATGGCTACACCTTC.

CDR3 in amino acids: CASSHETGGTGNTIYF. In DNA form, the CDR3 reads TGTGCCAGCAGCCACGAGACAGGGGGAACTGGAAACACCATATATTTT. The V and J genes are TRBV3-1 (or the pseudogene TRBV3-2) and TRBJ1-3; 9 nucleotides match TRBD1. The CDR3 is 16 residues long. Germline lookup yields CDR1 LGHDT and CDR2 YNNKEL (reference sequence). After removal of 3 bases from V and 2 bases from J, the junction contained 5 bases not matched to a gene.

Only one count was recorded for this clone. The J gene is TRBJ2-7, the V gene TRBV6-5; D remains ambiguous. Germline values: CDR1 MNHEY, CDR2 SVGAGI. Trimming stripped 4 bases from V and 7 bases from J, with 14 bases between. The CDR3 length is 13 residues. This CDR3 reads CASSSPAPGEQYF. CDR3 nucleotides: TGTGCCAGCAGTTCCCCGGCTCCCGGGGAGCAGTACTTC.

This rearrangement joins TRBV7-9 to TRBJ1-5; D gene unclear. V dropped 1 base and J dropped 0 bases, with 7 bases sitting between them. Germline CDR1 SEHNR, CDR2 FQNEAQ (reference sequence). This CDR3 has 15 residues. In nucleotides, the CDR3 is TGTGCCAGCAGCTTAGGGCAGGCTAGCAATCAGCCCCAGCATTTT. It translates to CASSLGQASNQPQHF.

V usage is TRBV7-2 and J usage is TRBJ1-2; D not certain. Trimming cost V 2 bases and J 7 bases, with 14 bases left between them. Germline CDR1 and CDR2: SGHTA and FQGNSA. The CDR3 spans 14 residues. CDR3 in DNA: TGTGCCAGCAGCTTACATCGGCCAGGTTCTGGCTACACCTTC. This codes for CASSLHRPGSGYTF. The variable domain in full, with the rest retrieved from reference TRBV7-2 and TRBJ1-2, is GAGVSQSPSNKVTEKGKDVELRCDPISGHTALYWYRQSLGQGLEFLIYFQGNSAPDKSGLPSDRFSAERTGGSVSTLTIQRTQQEDSAVYLCASSLHRPGSGYTFGSGTRLTVV.

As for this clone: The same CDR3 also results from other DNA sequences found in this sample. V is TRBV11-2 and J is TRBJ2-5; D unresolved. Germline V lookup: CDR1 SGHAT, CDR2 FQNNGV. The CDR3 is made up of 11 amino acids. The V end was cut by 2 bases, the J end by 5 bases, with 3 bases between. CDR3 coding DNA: TGTGCCAGCAGCTTAAAGGAGACCCAGTACTTC. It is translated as CASSLKETQYF.

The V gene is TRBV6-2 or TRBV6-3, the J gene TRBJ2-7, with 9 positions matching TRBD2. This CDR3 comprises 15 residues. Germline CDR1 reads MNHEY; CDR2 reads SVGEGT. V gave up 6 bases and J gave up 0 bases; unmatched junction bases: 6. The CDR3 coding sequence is TGTGCCAGCAGCCATTTGACTAGCGGCTCCTACGAGCAGTACTTC. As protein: CASSHLTSGSYEQYF.

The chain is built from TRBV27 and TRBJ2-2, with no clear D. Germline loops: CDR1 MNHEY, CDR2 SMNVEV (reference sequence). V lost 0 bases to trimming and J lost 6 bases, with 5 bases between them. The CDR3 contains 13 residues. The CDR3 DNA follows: TGTGCCAGCAGTTTATCTAGATCCGGGGAGCTGTTTTTT. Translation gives CASSLSRSGELFF.

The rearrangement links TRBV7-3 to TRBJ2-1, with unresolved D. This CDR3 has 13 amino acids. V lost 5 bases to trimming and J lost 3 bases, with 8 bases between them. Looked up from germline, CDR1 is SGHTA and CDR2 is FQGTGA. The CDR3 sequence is CASSPESYNEQFF. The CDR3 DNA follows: TGTGCCAGCAGCCCCGAAAGCTACAATGAGCAGTTCTTC.